One sample yielded the 5 T cell receptor beta chains listed below, sequenced in a study of blood T cell repertoires in COVID-19. Profiled with immunoSEQ multiplex PCR; TCRdb holds only in-frame clones, not every one. The table includes over 100,000 clones, more than 85% detected once. Source material: peripheral blood. The origin of the receptors is a man aged 18 to 30 with acute or convalescent COVID-19.

This chain uses TRBV29-1 with TRBJ2-3, with D possibly TRBD2 on 6 matching bases. There are 15 residues in the CDR3. V lost 4 bases to trimming and J lost 4 bases, with 18 bases between them. CDR1 is SQVTM and CDR2 is ANQGSEA in the germline V gene. Written as DNA, the CDR3 is TGCAGCGTTGCGGGAAGGCTAGCGAGGGCAGATACGCAGTATTTT. The encoded protein is CSVAGRLARADTQYF.

The chain joins TRBV19 to TRBJ1-5; D is undetermined. The germline V gene encodes CDR1 LNHDA and CDR2 SQIVND (reference sequence). The germline V and J ends were trimmed by 4 bases and 0 bases, with 16 bases remaining between them. The CDR3 is made up of 17 amino acids. The CDR3 region has the DNA TGTGCCAGTAGTAGAAACCTCCGGACTATTAGCAATCAGCCCCAGCATTTT. This translates into CASSRNLRTISNQPQHF.

V gene TRBV12-3 or TRBV12-4 combines with J gene TRBJ1-1; D is uncertain. V gave up 2 bases and J gave up 4 bases, with 8 bases separating them. The CDR3 is 13 amino acids. The CDR3 protein is CASSLNPSTEAFF. CDR3 coding DNA: TGTGCCAGCAGTTTAAACCCGAGCACTGAAGCTTTCTTT.

A note on this clone: This CDR3 fails to terminate in the conserved phenylalanine or tryptophan, so it likely reflects a read error. It is unclear where the CDR3 begins or ends on the DNA, so no DNA is shown, and the CDR3 is as TCRdb lists it. V is TRBV7-2 and J is TRBJ2-3; the listed D gene, TRBD2, was not tested against the DNA. CDR1 is SGHTA, CDR2 FQGNSA, per germline. Ends included, the CDR3 has 14 residues. CDR3 sequence: CASSLVAGGFAAPV.

The chain recombines TRBV10-2 with TRBJ2-7; D is unclear. V was pared by 5 bases and J by 0 bases, with 11 bases between. The CDR3 has 14 amino acids. Germline V gene sequence: CDR1 WSHSY, CDR2 SAAADI. CDR3 DNA: TGCGCCAGCAGTCGCGCCCTCGGCTCCTACGAGCAGTACTTC. This sequence encodes CASSRALGSYEQYF.